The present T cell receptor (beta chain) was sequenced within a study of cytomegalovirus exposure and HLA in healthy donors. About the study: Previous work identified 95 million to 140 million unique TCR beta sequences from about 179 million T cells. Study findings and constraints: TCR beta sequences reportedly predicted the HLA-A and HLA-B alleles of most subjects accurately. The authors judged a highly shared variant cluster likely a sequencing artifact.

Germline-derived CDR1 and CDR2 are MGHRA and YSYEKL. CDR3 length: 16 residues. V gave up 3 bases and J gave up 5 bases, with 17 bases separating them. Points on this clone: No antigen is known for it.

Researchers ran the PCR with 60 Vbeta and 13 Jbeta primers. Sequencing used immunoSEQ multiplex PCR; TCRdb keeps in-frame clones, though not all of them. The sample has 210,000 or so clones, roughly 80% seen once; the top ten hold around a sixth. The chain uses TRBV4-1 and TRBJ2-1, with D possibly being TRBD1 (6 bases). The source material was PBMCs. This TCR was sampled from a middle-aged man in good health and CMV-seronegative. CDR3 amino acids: CASSHPQGFRNNEQFF. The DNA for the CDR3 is TGCGCCAGCAGCCACCCGCAGGGGTTTCGAAACAATGAGCAGTTCTTC.